This TCR beta chain was captured in a study of blood T cell repertoires in COVID-19. Looking at the study overall: The analysed material was cDNA or gDNA that came from T cells, B-cell-depleted T cells, or PBMCs.

Libraries were prepared by immunoSEQ multiplex PCR; TCRdb keeps only in-frame clonotypes and omits some of them. The table has under 300,000 clones, 85% to 95% seen once. The V end lost 1 base, the J end lost 7 bases, and 10 bases lay between the germline ends. In germline, CDR1 is SEHNR, CDR2 FQNEAQ (reference sequence). The CDR3 loop spans 13 amino acids. Sequenced sample: peripheral blood. This chain uses TRBV7-9 with TRBJ1-2, with D perhaps matching TRBD1 (5 bases). This TCR was recovered from a young man with COVID-19, enrolled during active disease. Written as DNA, the CDR3 is TGTGCCAGCAGCTTAGACAGGATTGGTGGCTACACCTTC. It yields the protein CASSLDRIGGYTF.